This T cell receptor beta chain was captured by sequencing in a study of CD8+ T cells in alopecia areata. After isolation, RNA underwent reverse transcription to generate cDNA as the sequencing template. TCRdb's table, derived via immunoSEQ multiplex PCR, lists solely in-frame clones and lacks some. The sample carries 98,000 or so clones, approximately 59% recorded once. Notes on the study in general: Among the cells sequenced in scalp samples are also the resident alphabeta T cells of normal skin. Although TCR sharing was seen in mice, sharing across patients was less clear, possibly for HLA-related reasons. Lesional scalp, especially alopecia totalis/universalis, showed higher clonality than normal scalp.

Points on this clone: Its matching antigen is unknown.

V lost 5 bases and J lost 1, with 11 bases in between. Germline CDR1 reads MDHEN; CDR2 reads SYDVKM. CDR3 length: 14 amino acids. PBMCs, the starting material, were the source of sorted CD4+ and CD8+ T cells. This sequence was found in a human donor in good health. The chain uses TRBV28 and TRBJ1-1, with D uncertain. What was sequenced was CD8+ T cells sorted from blood. The CDR3 is CASSPLVANTEAFF. As DNA, the CDR3 is TGTGCCAGCAGTCCCTTGGTGGCGAACACTGAAGCTTTCTTT.